This T cell receptor beta chain was sequenced during a study of blood T cell repertoires in COVID-19. Per germline, CDR1 SGHTA and CDR2 FQGNSA. With 5 bases removed from V and 3 bases from J, the gap between germline ends came to 10 bases. The CDR3 loop spans 14 amino acids. Data came from immunoSEQ multiplex PCR; TCRdb stores just in-frame clones and leaves some out. The data hold some 180,000 clones, with 75% to 90% observed a single time. There are a few counts of this clone. The V and J genes are TRBV7-2 and TRBJ2-2; D is possibly TRBD2 (6 bases). Specimen: peripheral blood. This receptor was identified in a man in his fifties or sixties with acute or convalescent COVID-19. The CDR3 loop reads CASSEGLHTGELFF. The CDR3 nucleotides read TGTGCCAGCAGCGAGGGACTTCACACCGGGGAGCTGTTTTTT.